This T cell receptor beta chain was recorded in a study of CD8+ T cells in alopecia areata. Study as a whole: For the treated group, dosing was oral tofacitinib at 5 to 10 mg twice daily.

Once RNA had been extracted, it was reverse transcribed into cDNA to act as the sequencing template. TCRdb keeps only in-frame clones here, not all; method: immunoSEQ multiplex PCR. The top ten hold around 4.2% of the sample, which has 200,000 to 250,000 clones, roughly 64% seen once. This clone was counted a single time. As yet, its antigen is unknown. Study outcomes and limitations: For lesional scalp, especially alopecia totalis/universalis, clonality was higher than in normal scalp.

Described treatment: oral pan-JAK inhibitor, 5-10 mg twice daily. This TCR came from a human donor with alopecia areata. Sequenced here: CD4+ T cells sorted from blood, sampled at week 4, from a patient treated with tofacitinib.

CDR3 sequence reads: CAWSRGIGYGYTF. The CDR3 DNA reads TGTGCCTGGTCCAGGGGGATCGGCTATGGCTACACCTTC. The chain recombines TRBV30 with TRBJ1-2; the match to TRBD1 covers 7 bases. J lost 4 bases, V lost 5 bases, and 7 bases had no gene match. The CDR3 has 13 residues. Per the germline V gene, CDR1 is GTSNPN and CDR2 is SVGIG (reference sequence). Supplemented by reference TRBV30 and TRBJ1-2, the full variable domain reads SQTIHQWPATLVQPVGSPLSLECTVEGTSNPNLYWYRQAAGRGLQLLFYSVGIGQISSEVPQNLSASRPQDRQFILSSKKLLLSDSGFYLCAWSRGIGYGYTFGSGTRLTVV.